What follows are 12 T cell receptor beta chains derived from one specimen sequenced in a study of CD8 T cells in ankylosing spondylitis. TCRdb analysed the 5' RACE reads with MiXCR anew, one entry per CDR3 protein. This table has about 150,000 distinct CDR3 sequences, around a third appearing once. The specimen was synovial fluid, either unsorted or a sorted T cell fraction (not recorded which). The receptors shown here come from a male donor with ankylosing spondylitis.

This clonotype was counted once. The chain uses TRBV7-2 and TRBJ1-1; weak D call: TRBD1 (6 bases). From germline, CDR1 is SGHTA and CDR2 FQGNSA. Trimming cost V 5 bases and J 0 bases, with 13 bases left between them. The CDR3 sequence is 15 residues long. The CDR3 is CASSTGAGVNTEAFF. CDR3 in DNA: TGTGCCAGCAGCACCGGGGCAGGGGTGAACACTGAAGCTTTCTTT.

This chain uses TRBV29-1 with TRBJ1-6; D call uncertain. CDR3 length: 14 amino acids. Germline assignment: CDR1 SQVTM and CDR2 ANQGSEA. The V gene lost 5 bases and the J gene lost 5 bases, with 13 bases spanning the gap. The CDR3 nucleotides read TGCAGCGTTAAAGGAGGCAGCGATAATTCACCCCTCCACTTT. Protein sequence: CSVKGGSDNSPLHF.

This clonotype was counted between two and nine times. The chain has TRBV6-2 or TRBV6-3 and TRBJ1-2; D uncertain. The V gene's germline CDR1 is MNHEY and CDR2 SVGEGT. Between the trimmed V and J ends, which lost 5 bases and 3 bases, there was a span of 10 bases. The CDR3 length is 13 residues. The CDR3 region is CASSPEWHYGYTF. CDR3 nucleotides: TGTGCCAGCAGTCCCGAGTGGCACTATGGCTACACCTTC.

J is TRBJ1-6 and V is TRBV20-1, with D uncertain. The CDR3 runs to 15 residues. Germline V gene sequence: CDR1 DFQATT, CDR2 SNEGSKA (reference sequence). V lost 2 bases and J lost 0, with 8 bases in between. CDR3 sequence: CSARLESSYNSPLHF. In nucleotides, the CDR3 is TGCAGTGCTAGACTAGAGAGCTCCTATAATTCACCCCTCCACTTT.

In this sample, this clonotype turned up many times. The V and J genes are TRBV5-1 and TRBJ2-2; the D gene is possibly TRBD2 (6 bases). There are 15 residues in the CDR3. Looked up from germline, CDR1 is SGHRS and CDR2 is YFSETQ. Trimming left V 2 bases short and J 5 bases short, with 13 bases between. The CDR3 is CASSFATSSTGELFF. CDR3 in DNA: TGCGCCAGCAGCTTTGCCACTAGCAGTACCGGGGAGCTGTTTTTT. The variable domain in full, completed from reference TRBV5-1 and TRBJ2-2, reads KAGVTQTPRYLIKTRGQQVTLSCSPISGHRSVSWYQQTPGQGLQFLFEYFSETQRNKGNFPGRFSGRQFSNSRSEMNVSTLELGDSALYLCASSFATSSTGELFFGEGSRLTVL.

Remarks on this clonotype: The junction departs from germline at one end; a sequencing error may be responsible. The chain joins TRBV7-9 to TRBJ2-7; 13 bases are shared with TRBD2. Per the germline V gene, CDR1 is SEHNR and CDR2 is FQNEAQ (reference sequence). This CDR3 spans 16 amino acids. The CDR3 DNA reads as TGTACCAGCAGCCCTTGGACTAGCGGGAGTGGGTACGGGCAGTACTTC. It codes for CTSSPWTSGSGYGQYF. The variable domain in full, with the rest retrieved from reference TRBV7-9 and TRBJ2-7, is DTGVSQNPRHKITKRGQNVTFRCDPISEHNRLYWYRQTLGQGPEFLTYFQNEAQLEKSRLLSDRFSAERPKGSFSTLEIQRTEQGDSAMYLCTSSPWTSGSGYGQYFGPGTRLTVT.

This clonotype has only a few counts. This chain connects TRBV12-3 or TRBV12-4 to TRBJ1-5, with a possible D match to TRBD1 (6 bases). V lost 4 bases and J lost 7, with 11 bases in between. The CDR3 covers 13 residues. CDR3 region: CASSWGALQPQHF. CDR3 bases: TGTGCCAGCAGTTGGGGGGCATTGCAGCCCCAGCATTTT.

In its sample, this clonotype was seen a few times. The rearrangement joins TRBV6-5 to TRBJ1-2; D is possibly TRBD1 (6 bases). This CDR3 is built from 14 residues. Looked up from germline, CDR1 is MNHEY and CDR2 is SVGAGI. Between the trimmed V and J ends, which lost 2 bases and 4 bases, there was a span of 11 bases. CDR3 sequence reads: CASSYGGRGYGYTF. The CDR3 nucleotides are TGTGCCAGCAGTTACGGGGGGCGCGGCTATGGCTACACCTTC.

The V call is TRBV20-1, the J call TRBJ2-7, with TRBD2 matching 8 bases. CDR1 and CDR2 (germline): DFQATT, SNEGSKA (reference sequence). V lost 6 bases to trimming and J lost 7 bases; unmatched junction nucleotides: 20. The CDR3 runs 16 residues. The CDR3 protein is CSAGGRTSSSSREQYF. The DNA of the CDR3 is TGCAGTGCCGGGGGGAGGACTAGCTCCTCCTCGAGGGAGCAGTACTTC.

On this clonotype itself: Germline is not matched at one junction end, which may reflect a read error. The rearrangement links TRBV4-1 to TRBJ2-6, with D unclear. CDR3 length: 17 residues. Germline assignment: CDR1 MGHRA and CDR2 YSYEKL. This chain's CDR3 is CASSQEASTSGANVLTF. CDR3 nucleotide sequence: TGCGCCAGCAGCCAAGAGGCATCGACGTCTGGCGCCAACGTCCTGACTTTC.

This clonotype is categorized as medium-sized. V gene TRBV5-1 combines with J gene TRBJ2-7, with a possible D match to TRBD1 (5 bases). CDR1 and CDR2 from the germline V gene are SGHRS and YFSETQ. The V end was cut by 0 bases, the J end by 5 bases, with 15 bases between. The CDR3 covers 15 residues. The CDR3 loop reads CASSLGTPPIDEQYF. The CDR3 DNA follows: TGCGCCAGCAGCTTGGGGACACCCCCTATAGACGAGCAGTACTTC.

The chain is built from TRBV20-1 and TRBJ2-3; tentative D call: TRBD2 (6 bases). The CDR3 sequence is 12 residues long. The ends were cut back, 5 bases at V and 3 bases at J, with 9 bases in the middle. Germline CDR1 and CDR2: DFQATT and SNEGSKA (reference sequence). CDR3 nucleotides: TGCAGTGCTGGGCGGGAAACAGATACGCAGTATTTT. This encodes CSAGRETDTQYF.